This TCR beta chain was identified in a study of human T cells and chemical hapten exposure. In the study overall: Investigators sensitized around 2 cm by around 2 cm of upper inner arm skin with 2% DPC.

The V gene lost 3 bases and the J gene lost 2 bases, with 14 bases spanning the gap. The germline gives CDR1 DFQATT, CDR2 SNEGSKA (reference sequence). CDR3 length: 15 amino acids. The sample's time point: pre-sensitization, week 0. The treatment: therapeutic diphenylcyclopropenone sensitization with weekly scalp DPC. On this clonotype itself: Its antigen remains unidentified.

Study results and limitations: The formation of large CDR3 similarity clusters by expanded TCRs significantly exceeded that of controls.

TCRdb re-called the RACE reads through MiXCR, storing one row per CDR3 protein. The table includes some 200,000 distinct CDR3 sequences, around 30% detected once. The receptor was derived from a woman younger than 45 with alopecia areata. Some clones in this sample may be carry-over from other donors' samples. This chain joins TRBV20-1 and TRBJ1-3; D unclear. Material: whole blood, obtained in connection with sensitization to the hapten diphenylcyclopropenone (DPC). The DNA of the CDR3 is TGCAGTGCTAGGTCTGAGAGCAGGCCTGGAAACACCATATATTTT. Protein: CSARSESRPGNTIYF.